A selection of T cell receptor beta chains follows, all from one sample in a study of cytomegalovirus exposure and HLA in healthy donors. Data came from immunoSEQ multiplex PCR; TCRdb stores just in-frame clones and leaves some out. The sample has around 150,000 clones, around four fifths seen once; the top ten hold under 1%. The sequenced material came from PBMCs. The source of these receptors is a girl aged 2-10 years in good health and CMV-seropositive. Both conserved end residues are part of each CDR3. The D gene is left open where the match is weak. Where a row states a size, it is once, few, many or the class of an expanded clone; other rows omit it.

cdr3_nt: TGCAGCGCGGGACAATCTTCCTACGAGCAGTACTTC
cdr3_aa: CSAGQSSYEQYF
clone_size: .
v_call: TRBV29-1
d_call: .
j_call: TRBJ2-7

cdr3_nt: TGTGCCACCTCAACCGGGACAGGGGATCAGCCCCAGCATTTT
cdr3_aa: CATSTGTGDQPQHF
clone_size: .
v_call: TRBV10-3
d_call: TRBD1
j_call: TRBJ1-5

cdr3_nt: TGCAGCTCGAAGGGGAGCACAGATACGCAGTATTTT
cdr3_aa: CSSKGSTDTQYF
clone_size: .
v_call: TRBV29-1
d_call: .
j_call: TRBJ2-3

cdr3_nt: TGTGCCAGCAGTGTCCCGGGAGGGTACGAGCAGTACTTC
cdr3_aa: CASSVPGGYEQYF
clone_size: .
v_call: TRBV6-1
d_call: TRBD2
j_call: TRBJ2-7

cdr3_nt: TGTGCCAGCAGCCAAGTTTCGACAGATAGCAATCAGCCCCAGCATTTT
cdr3_aa: CASSQVSTDSNQPQHF
clone_size: .
v_call: TRBV4-2
d_call: .
j_call: TRBJ1-5

cdr3_nt: TGTGCCTGGGGAGGAGGGGGCCTCGAAAAACTGTTTTTT
cdr3_aa: CAWGGGGLEKLFF
clone_size: .
v_call: TRBV30
d_call: TRBD1
j_call: TRBJ1-4

cdr3_nt: TGTGCCAGCAGCTCGGACTTATACACCGGGGAGCTGTTTTTT
cdr3_aa: CASSSDLYTGELFF
clone_size: few
v_call: TRBV7-8
d_call: .
j_call: TRBJ2-2

cdr3_nt: TGTGCCAGCAGCGTAGCGGAGGGAGTAGTCTACGAGCAGTACTTC
cdr3_aa: CASSVAEGVVYEQYF
clone_size: .
v_call: TRBV9
d_call: .
j_call: TRBJ2-7

cdr3_nt: TGCAGCGTTGTGCAGGGTTGGTACGAGCAGTACTTC
cdr3_aa: CSVVQGWYEQYF
clone_size: .
v_call: TRBV29-1
d_call: .
j_call: TRBJ2-7

cdr3_nt: TGTGCCACCAGCAGAGATCAGGGCGGGGTCTCCTACAATGAGCAGTTCTTC
cdr3_aa: CATSRDQGGVSYNEQFF
clone_size: .
v_call: TRBV15
d_call: .
j_call: TRBJ2-1

cdr3_nt: TGTGCCATAAGTGCAGTCGGACTAGCGGGAATTCGATACGAGCAGTACTTC
cdr3_aa: CAISAVGLAGIRYEQYF
clone_size: .
v_call: TRBV10-3
d_call: TRBD2
j_call: TRBJ2-7

cdr3_nt: TGCGCCAGCAGCTTTAGGACAGGATATGGCTACACCTTC
cdr3_aa: CASSFRTGYGYTF
clone_size: .
v_call: TRBV5-1
d_call: TRBD1
j_call: TRBJ1-2

cdr3_nt: TGCGCCAGCAGCCAAGTGGAACGGGAGTCCGGGGAGCTGTTTTTT
cdr3_aa: CASSQVERESGELFF
clone_size: .
v_call: TRBV4-1
d_call: .
j_call: TRBJ2-2

cdr3_nt: TGCGCCAGCAGCTCACTAGCGGGAGGGCCATCCTACGAGCAGTACTTC
cdr3_aa: CASSSLAGGPSYEQYF
clone_size: .
v_call: TRBV5-1
d_call: TRBD2
j_call: TRBJ2-7

cdr3_nt: TGTGCCACCAGCGGACGACTAGCGGGGTTCAATGAGCAGTTCTTC
cdr3_aa: CATSGRLAGFNEQFF
clone_size: few
v_call: TRBV15
d_call: TRBD2
j_call: TRBJ2-1

cdr3_nt: TGTGCCAGCTCACCAGGGGGCACTAATCAGCCCCAGCATTTT
cdr3_aa: CASSPGGTNQPQHF
clone_size: .
v_call: TRBV18
d_call: .
j_call: TRBJ1-5

cdr3_nt: TGTGCCAGCACCAACTTGGAGACAGTCTCGGACGAGCAGTACTTC
cdr3_aa: CASTNLETVSDEQYF
clone_size: few
v_call: TRBV6-1
d_call: .
j_call: TRBJ2-7

cdr3_nt: TGTGCCAGCAGCTTACAGGGGGCTGGACGTTCACCCCTCCACTTT
cdr3_aa: CASSLQGAGRSPLHF
clone_size: .
v_call: TRBV7-9
d_call: TRBD1
j_call: TRBJ1-6

cdr3_nt: TGTGCCAGCAGCTTAGCGTGGGGCCCTGGGGAGACCCAGTACTTC
cdr3_aa: CASSLAWGPGETQYF
clone_size: .
v_call: TRBV7-8
d_call: .
j_call: TRBJ2-5

cdr3_nt: TGTGCCAGCAGTTTTGGCGGGAGGGTCACAGATACGCAGTATTTT
cdr3_aa: CASSFGGRVTDTQYF
clone_size: .
v_call: TRBV6-1
d_call: TRBD2
j_call: TRBJ2-3

cdr3_nt: TGTGCCAGCGGGTCGTCCCGGGAGGCTAATGAAAAACTGTTTTTT
cdr3_aa: CASGSSREANEKLFF
clone_size: .
v_call: TRBV7-6
d_call: .
j_call: TRBJ1-4